Detailed here is one TCR beta chain. With the library built for alpha chains, this beta chain is off target and its frequency is not meaningful. In TCRdb, the RT-PCR reads were re-called with MiXCR into one record per CDR3 protein. The sample has about 340 distinct CDR3 sequences; around 81% are singletons. The source of this sequence is a female donor with primary Sjogren's syndrome. The sample comprised memory CD4+ T cells from salivary gland.

The CDR3 region is CASRDAGYNEQFF. In DNA form, the CDR3 reads TGTGCCAGCCGGGACGCAGGCTACAATGAGCAGTTCTTC. This rearrangement joins TRBV2 to TRBJ2-1, with D possibly called TRBD1 or TRBD2 (5 bases each). The length of the CDR3 is 13 residues. Germline CDR1 SNHLY, CDR2 FYNNEI. V dropped 8 bases and J dropped 3 bases, with 11 bases sitting between them.